This TCR beta chain was recorded in a study of cytomegalovirus exposure and HLA in healthy donors. About the research overall: For the approximately 430 genotyped donors, roughly 80% fell within the Caucasian-associated ancestry cluster.

Per the germline V gene, CDR1 is KGHSH and CDR2 is LQKENI. This CDR3 is built from 18 residues. The V gene end was trimmed by 2 bases and the J gene end by 6 bases; junction bases not matched to a gene: 11. With respect to this clone: Its specificity is unknown.

Whole-study findings and limits: Across donors, presence/absence analyses took sequencing depth to be roughly uniform. Later analysis identified a missense DCLRE1C variant that was linked to TCR beta V- and J-gene trimming. Later findings reportedly placed an Asian-associated ancestry cluster below the approximately 630-donor mean for N-insertions.

Researchers ran the PCR with 60 Vbeta and 13 Jbeta primers. Profiling relied on immunoSEQ multiplex PCR, and the TCRdb table lists in-frame clones only, not all of them. This sample has some 140,000 clones; approximately 70% occur once, and the top ten carry over 1%. Sequencing was performed on PBMCs. The chain links TRBV18 to TRBJ1-4, with 11 bases aligning to TRBD1. The TCR comes from a woman aged 40 to 50 in good health and CMV-seronegative. CDR3: CASSPKTRTGGLDEKLFF. The DNA of the CDR3 is TGTGCCAGCTCACCAAAGACTAGGACAGGGGGCCTCGATGAAAAACTGTTTTTT. The full variable domain, rest sourced from reference TRBV18 and TRBJ1-4, is NAGVMQNPRHLVRRRGQEARLRCSPMKGHSHVYWYRQLPEEGLKFMVYLQKENIIDESGMPKERFSAEFPKEGPSILRIQQVVRGDSAAYFCASSPKTRTGGLDEKLFFGSGTQLSVL.